Shown below are 9 T cell receptor beta chains from a single sample sequenced in a study of blood T cell repertoires in COVID-19. The method was immunoSEQ multiplex PCR; TCRdb's version includes in-frame clones alone and lacks a portion of them. Of around 360,000 clones detected, 87% appear once; the ten largest clones hold 2.5% to 3%. The material sequenced was PBMCs or T cells enriched from blood (not recorded which). Every receptor here comes from a woman in her 30s who had recovered from COVID-19.

V is TRBV28 and J is TRBJ2-7; tentative D call: TRBD1 (5 bases). V was trimmed by 0 bases and J by 0 bases, leaving 9 bases between them. Per germline, CDR1 MDHEN and CDR2 SYDVKM. The CDR3 extends over 15 amino acids. As DNA, the CDR3 is TGTGCCAGCAGTTTATGGGGGCCCATCTCCTACGAGCAGTACTTC. It codes for CASSLWGPISYEQYF.

The chain uses TRBV27 and TRBJ2-7; D gene unclear. This CDR3 comprises 14 residues. CDR1 and CDR2 (germline): MNHEY, SMNVEV (reference sequence). Trimming took 2 bases from V and 0 from J, leaving 8 bases between them. The CDR3 region has the DNA TGTGCCAGCAGTTTAAAGACACACTCCTACGAGCAGTACTTC. Its protein product is CASSLKTHSYEQYF.

The V gene is TRBV5-4, the J gene TRBJ2-5, with a weak D call TRBD1 (5 bases). The CDR3 sequence is 14 residues long. Trimming pared 3 bases from V and 0 bases from J, leaving 9 bases between. Germline V gene sequence: CDR1 SGHNT, CDR2 YYREEE (reference sequence). The CDR3: CASSSMTDQETQYF. Written as DNA, the CDR3 is TGTGCCAGCAGCTCAATGACAGACCAAGAGACCCAGTACTTC.

V and J are TRBV12-5 and TRBJ1-5; 10 nucleotides agree with TRBD1. The CDR3 covers 21 residues. With V trimmed by 5 bases and J by 4 bases, 23 bases remained unmatched. From germline, CDR1 is LGHNT and CDR2 FRNRAP. As DNA, the CDR3 is TGTGCTAGTGGTCCTCACTTCGTAGGTATCGTGGGACAGGGGTCGAATCAGCCCCAGCATTTT. Encoded protein: CASGPHFVGIVGQGSNQPQHF. Using reference TRBV12-5 and TRBJ1-5 for the parts outside the CDR3, the full variable domain is DARVTQTPRHKVTEMGQEVTMRCQPILGHNTVFWYRQTMMQGLELLAYFRNRAPLDDSGMPKDRFSAEMPDATLATLKIQPSEPRDSAVYFCASGPHFVGIVGQGSNQPQHFGDGTRLSIL.

This clone was picked up one time. The V gene is TRBV15, the J gene TRBJ1-3; no clear D. The CDR3 is made up of 15 amino acids. Germline V gene lookup returns CDR1 LNHNV and CDR2 YYDKDF (reference sequence). V was cut by 1 base and J by 4 bases, with 11 bases left in between. The CDR3 region has the DNA TGTGCCACCAGCAGAGGAGGTGGAGCCGGAAACACCATATATTTT. Translation gives CATSRGGGAGNTIYF.

The chain joins TRBV18 to TRBJ2-3; 10 bases match TRBD2. V was clipped by 4 bases and J by 2 bases; unmatched bases: 9. This CDR3 region has 17 residues. Looked up from germline, CDR1 is KGHSH and CDR2 is LQKENI. The CDR3 DNA is TGTGCCAGCTCACGCAATAAACTAGCGGGGCACACAGATACGCAGTATTTT. It translates to CASSRNKLAGHTDTQYF.

This chain connects TRBV5-1 to TRBJ1-2; 7 bases match TRBD1. The germline V gene encodes CDR1 SGHRS and CDR2 YFSETQ. V trimming: 4 bases; J trimming: 1 base; junction bases outside the gene matches: 10. The CDR3 runs 16 residues. This chain's CDR3 is CASSPRPGQSNYGYTF. CDR3 coding DNA: TGCGCCAGCAGCCCCCGACCGGGACAGAGTAACTATGGCTACACCTTC.

The V call is TRBV7-8, the J call TRBJ2-7; 9 bases fit TRBD1. From germline, CDR1 is SGHVS and CDR2 FQNEAQ. This CDR3 has 15 residues. V lost 5 bases to trimming and J lost 7 bases; unmatched junction nucleotides: 12. This CDR3 reads CASSLTGGPPREQYF. The CDR3 region has the DNA TGTGCCAGCAGCCTGACAGGGGGTCCCCCTCGGGAGCAGTACTTC.

The chain combines TRBV9 with TRBJ2-5, with 7 bases matching TRBD2. Germline CDR1 reads SGDLS; CDR2 reads YYNGEE. This CDR3 spans 15 amino acids. Losses at the gene ends were 3 bases for V and 7 bases for J; bases not matched to a gene: 12. This CDR3 is CASSAGRASDGTQYF. CDR3 DNA sequence: TGTGCCAGCAGCGCTGGGAGGGCTTCCGACGGGACCCAGTACTTC.